The clone carrying this T cell receptor (beta chain) was found many times. Each CDR3 protein gets one entry after TCRdb re-called the RT-PCR reads with MiXCR. This table holds about 700,000 distinct CDR3 sequences, 14% found once. The CDR3 runs 13 residues. V lost 2 bases to trimming and J lost 6 bases, with 8 bases between them. Per germline, CDR1 SGHTA and CDR2 FQGNSA. The chain combines TRBV7-2 with TRBJ1-5; a weak D match, TRBD1 (5 bases). The clonotype was recovered from a female donor in good health, serving as a healthy control. Sequencing was carried out using memory CD4+ T cells from blood. As DNA, the CDR3 is TGTGCCAGCAGCTTATTCAGGGCTCAGCCCCAGCATTTT. This encodes CASSLFRAQPQHF.